The 7 T cell receptor beta chains reported below all come from one sample, sequenced in a study of siplizumab effects on memory and regulatory T cells. TCRdb keeps only in-frame clones here, not all; method: immunoSEQ multiplex PCR. The sample holds approximately 65,000 clones; roughly 85% are singletons and the top ten take roughly 0.4%. Sequencing used memory CD4+ T cells sorted from blood. Receptor source: a human donor in good health.

The chain carries TRBV11-2 and TRBJ2-7; D remains ambiguous. V was pared by 6 bases and J by 7 bases, with 10 bases between. Germline V CDR1 and CDR2: SGHAT, FQNNGV. The CDR3 loop spans 11 amino acids. The CDR3 here is CASRTSGEQYF. CDR3 DNA: TGTGCCAGCAGGACCTCTGGGGAGCAGTACTTC.

This sequence joins TRBV9 and TRBJ2-2; D call uncertain. Germline CDR1 reads SGDLS; CDR2 reads YYNGEE. The CDR3 length is 13 residues. Trimming cost V 1 base and J 3 bases, with 4 bases left between them. CDR3 bases: TGTGCCAGCAGCGTACCCCACACCGGGGAGCTGTTTTTT. Amino acids: CASSVPHTGELFF.

The V and J genes are TRBV7-2 and TRBJ1-6; D gene unclear. In germline, CDR1 is SGHTA, CDR2 FQGNSA. CDR3 length: 13 amino acids. V dropped 5 bases and J dropped 8 bases, with 10 bases sitting between them. The CDR3 DNA sequence: TGTGCCAGCAGCCAAGGGCCAGATTCACCCCTCCACTTT. As protein: CASSQGPDSPLHF.

Remarks on this clone: The junction shows a germline mismatch at one end, possibly a read error. The rearrangement links TRBV15 to TRBJ2-7; TRBD2 might be the D (6 bases). The CDR3 covers 17 residues. From germline, CDR1 is LNHNV and CDR2 YYDKDF (reference sequence). Here the CDR3 DNA reads TGTGCCACCAGCGGAGATCGGGGAGGAGGGGTACCCTACGAGCAGTACTTC. It codes for CATSGDRGGGVPYEQYF.

Comment on this clone: An end of the junction differs from the germline gene, which may be a read error. CDR3 bases: TGCGCCAGCAGCCAAGATTTTCGGGTAGCTAACTATGGCTACACCTTC. This encodes CASSQDFRVANYGYTF. The chain carries TRBV7-9 and TRBJ1-2; D not certain. The CDR3 is 16 amino acids. The V gene's germline CDR1 is SEHNR and CDR2 FQNEAQ (reference sequence).

The genes are TRBV9 and TRBJ2-2, with 9 bases matching TRBD1. Germline trimming cut 1 base from V and 6 bases from J; bases unmatched to any gene: 4. The V gene's germline CDR1 is SGDLS and CDR2 YYNGEE. The CDR3 runs to 15 residues. This chain's CDR3 is CASSVSQGAAGELFF. The DNA of the CDR3 is TGTGCCAGCAGCGTATCACAGGGGGCAGCCGGGGAGCTGTTTTTT.

V is TRBV2 and J is TRBJ2-2; 8 nucleotides match TRBD1. The CDR3 is 16 residues long. The germline V gene has CDR1 SNHLY and CDR2 FYNNEI. The junction had 10 bases not matched to a gene; V was cut back by 6 bases and J by 4 bases. The CDR3 sequence: CASRLSGTGGTGELFF. CDR3 in DNA: TGTGCCAGCAGGCTTTCCGGGACAGGAGGCACCGGGGAGCTGTTTTTT.